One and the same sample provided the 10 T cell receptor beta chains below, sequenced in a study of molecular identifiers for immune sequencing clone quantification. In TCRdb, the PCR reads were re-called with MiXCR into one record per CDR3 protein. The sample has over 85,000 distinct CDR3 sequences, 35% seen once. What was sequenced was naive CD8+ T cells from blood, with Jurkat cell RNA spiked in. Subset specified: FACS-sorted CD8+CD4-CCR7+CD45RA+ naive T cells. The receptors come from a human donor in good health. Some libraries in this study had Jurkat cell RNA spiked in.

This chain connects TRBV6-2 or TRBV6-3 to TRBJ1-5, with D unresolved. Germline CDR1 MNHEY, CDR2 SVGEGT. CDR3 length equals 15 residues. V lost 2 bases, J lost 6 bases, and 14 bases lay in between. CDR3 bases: TGTGCCAGCAGTTACGTCCCTGGTGGGAGTCAGCCCCAGCATTTT. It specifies CASSYVPGGSQPQHF.

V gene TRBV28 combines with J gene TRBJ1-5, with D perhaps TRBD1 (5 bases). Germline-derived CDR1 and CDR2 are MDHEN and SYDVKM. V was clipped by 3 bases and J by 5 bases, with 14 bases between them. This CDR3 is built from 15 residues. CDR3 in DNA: TGTGCCAGCAGTTTGAGACCGAAGGGGTATCAGCCCCAGCATTTT. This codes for CASSLRPKGYQPQHF.

This CDR3 reads CASSERKVSGGELFF. CDR3 coding DNA: TGTGCCAGTAGCGAACGTAAGGTATCCGGCGGGGAGCTGTTTTTT. The gene calls are TRBV19 and TRBJ2-2; D gene uncertain. The CDR3 sequence is 15 residues long. V was cut by 6 bases and J by 7 bases, with 18 bases left in between. Per germline, CDR1 LNHDA and CDR2 SQIVND (reference sequence).

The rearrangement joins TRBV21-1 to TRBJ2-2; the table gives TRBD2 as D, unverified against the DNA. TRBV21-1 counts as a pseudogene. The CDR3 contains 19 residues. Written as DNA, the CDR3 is TGTGCCAGCAGCAATCCTCCTCTAGCGGGTCTCGCGAACACCGGGGAGCTGTTTTTT. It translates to CASSNPPLAGLANTGELFF.

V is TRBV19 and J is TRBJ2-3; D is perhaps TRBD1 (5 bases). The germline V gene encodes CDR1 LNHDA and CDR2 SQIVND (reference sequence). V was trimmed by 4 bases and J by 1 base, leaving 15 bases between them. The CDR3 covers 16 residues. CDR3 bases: TGTGCCAGTAGTACGACAGACCCATGGCGCACAGATACGCAGTATTTT. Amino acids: CASSTTDPWRTDTQYF.

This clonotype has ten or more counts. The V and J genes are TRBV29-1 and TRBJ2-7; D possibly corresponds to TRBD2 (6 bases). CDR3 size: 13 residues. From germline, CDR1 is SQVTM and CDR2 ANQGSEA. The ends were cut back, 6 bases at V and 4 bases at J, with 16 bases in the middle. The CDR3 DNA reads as TGCAGCGTCACCGCCGGAGGGCTGTACGAGCAGTACTTC. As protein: CSVTAGGLYEQYF.

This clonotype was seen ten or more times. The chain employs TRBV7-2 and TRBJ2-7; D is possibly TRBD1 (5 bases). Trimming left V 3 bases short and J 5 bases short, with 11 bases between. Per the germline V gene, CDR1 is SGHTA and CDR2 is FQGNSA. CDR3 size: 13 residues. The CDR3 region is CASSFGGRDEQYF. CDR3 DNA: TGTGCCAGCAGCTTCGGTGGCAGGGACGAGCAGTACTTC.

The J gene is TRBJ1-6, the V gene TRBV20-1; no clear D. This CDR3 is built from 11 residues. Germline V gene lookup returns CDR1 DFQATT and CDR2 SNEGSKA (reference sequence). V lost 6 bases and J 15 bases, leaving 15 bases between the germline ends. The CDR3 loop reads CSARTVDLLHF. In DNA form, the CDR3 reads TGCAGTGCCCGAACAGTGGATCTCCTCCACTTT.

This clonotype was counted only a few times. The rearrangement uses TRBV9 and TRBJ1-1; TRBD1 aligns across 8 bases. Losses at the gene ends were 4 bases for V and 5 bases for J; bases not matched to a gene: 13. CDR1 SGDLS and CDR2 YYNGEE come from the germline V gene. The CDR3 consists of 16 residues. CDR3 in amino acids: CASSPQTGVKYTEAFF. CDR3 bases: TGTGCCAGCAGCCCACAGACAGGGGTGAAGTATACTGAAGCTTTCTTT.

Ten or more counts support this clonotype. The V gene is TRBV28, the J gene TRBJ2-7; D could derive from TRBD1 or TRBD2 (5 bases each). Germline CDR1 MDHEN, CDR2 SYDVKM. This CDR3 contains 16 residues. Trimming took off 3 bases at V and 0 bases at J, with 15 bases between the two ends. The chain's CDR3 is CASSLAPGTSSYEQYF. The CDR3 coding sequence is TGTGCCAGCAGTTTGGCTCCCGGGACCAGCTCCTACGAGCAGTACTTC.